This TCR beta chain emerged from a study of shared clonotypes between healthy human individuals. Details on this clone: Its matching antigen is unknown.

Broader study findings: The study sampled only blood, and tissue repertoires likely differ. Since donors were few, the genetic and exposure-history diversity represented was limited.

Assay runs were performed at deep level. Authors' data handling: ImmunoSEQ output lacked quality scores and full-length reads, limiting matched filtering. TCRdb's copy holds only in-frame clones and misses some; the assay was immunoSEQ multiplex PCR. That table is the source of V, J and clone size, and D and trimming were worked out from the DNA. The sample consists of around 450,000 clones, 79% of them appearing once. CDR1 and CDR2 (germline): LNHDA, SQIVND (reference sequence). V lost 3 bases and J 6 bases, leaving 11 bases between the germline ends. The CDR3 is made up of 13 amino acids. This clonotype was sampled from a woman aged 40 to 50 in good health. Some clones in this sample may be carry-over from other donors' samples. The sample comprised PBMCs. The V call is TRBV19, the J call TRBJ2-5; a weak D match, TRBD2 (5 bases). The CDR3 region has the DNA TGTGCCAGTAGTATTGCAGAGGGTCAGACCCAGTACTTC. This translates into CASSIAEGQTQYF.